The sequence of this T cell receptor (beta chain) was determined in a study of cytomegalovirus exposure and HLA in healthy donors. Looking at the study overall: There were 88 million or so unique TCRs (from HLA-typed donors) in an early data release.

Use of 60 Vbeta and 13 Jbeta primers characterized the PCR. The method was immunoSEQ multiplex PCR; TCRdb's version includes in-frame clones alone and lacks a portion of them. The sample records 100,000 or so clones, 75% to 85% being singletons. Germline V gene data show CDR1 as MNHEY and CDR2 as SMNVEV (reference sequence). Trimming removed 6 bases from V and 5 bases from J; junction bases left unmatched: 3. The CDR3 has 12 amino acids. The sequencing input was PBMCs. This receptor was obtained from a middle-aged woman in good health and CMV-seronegative. The chain combines TRBV27 with TRBJ1-1; 7 bases line up with TRBD1. The CDR3 reads CASRTGLTEAFF. The CDR3 region has the DNA TGTGCCAGCAGGACAGGGTTGACTGAAGCTTTCTTT.